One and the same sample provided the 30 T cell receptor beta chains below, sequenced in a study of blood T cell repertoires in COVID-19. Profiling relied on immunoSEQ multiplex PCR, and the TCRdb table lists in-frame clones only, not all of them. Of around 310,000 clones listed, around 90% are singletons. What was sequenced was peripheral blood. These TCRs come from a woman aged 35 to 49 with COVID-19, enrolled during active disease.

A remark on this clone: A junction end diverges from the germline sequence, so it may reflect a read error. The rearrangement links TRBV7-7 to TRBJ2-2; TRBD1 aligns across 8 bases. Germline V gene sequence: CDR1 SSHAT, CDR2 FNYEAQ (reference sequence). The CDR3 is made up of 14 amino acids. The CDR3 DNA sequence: TGTGCTAGCAGCTTAGTACAGGGGGCCGGGGAGCTGTTTTTT. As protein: CASSLVQGAGELFF.

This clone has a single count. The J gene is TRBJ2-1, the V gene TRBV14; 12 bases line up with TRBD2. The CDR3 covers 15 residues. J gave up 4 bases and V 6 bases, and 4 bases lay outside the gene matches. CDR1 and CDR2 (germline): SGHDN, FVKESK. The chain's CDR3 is CASRLTSGSYNEQFF. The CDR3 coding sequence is TGTGCCAGCAGGCTGACTAGCGGGAGTTACAATGAGCAGTTCTTC.

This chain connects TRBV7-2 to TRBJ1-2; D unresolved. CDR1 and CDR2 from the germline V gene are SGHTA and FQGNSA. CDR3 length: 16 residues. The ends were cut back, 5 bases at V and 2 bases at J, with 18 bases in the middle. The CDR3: CASSGFVGPANYGYTF. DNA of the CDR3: TGTGCCAGCAGCGGTTTCGTGGGCCCCGCCAACTATGGCTACACCTTC.

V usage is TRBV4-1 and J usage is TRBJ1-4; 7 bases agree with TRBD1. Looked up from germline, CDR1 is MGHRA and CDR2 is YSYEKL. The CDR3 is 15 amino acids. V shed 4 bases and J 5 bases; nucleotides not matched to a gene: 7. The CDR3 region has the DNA TGCGCCAGCAGCCCCACTCGCAGGGGGAATGAAAAACTGTTTTTT. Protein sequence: CASSPTRRGNEKLFF.

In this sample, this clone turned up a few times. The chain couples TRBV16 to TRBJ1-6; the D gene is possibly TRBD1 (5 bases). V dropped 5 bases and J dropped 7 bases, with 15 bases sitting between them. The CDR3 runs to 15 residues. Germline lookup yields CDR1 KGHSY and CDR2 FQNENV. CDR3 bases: TGTGCCAGCAGCTCGTCCGACAGCCAGAATTCACCCCTCCACTTT. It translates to CASSSSDSQNSPLHF.

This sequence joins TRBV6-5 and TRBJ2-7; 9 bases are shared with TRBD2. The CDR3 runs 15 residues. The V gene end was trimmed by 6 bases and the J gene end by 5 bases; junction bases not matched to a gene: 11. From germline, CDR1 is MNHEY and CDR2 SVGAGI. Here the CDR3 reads CASRKIAGVDHEQYF. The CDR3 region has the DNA TGTGCCAGCAGAAAAATAGCGGGAGTAGACCACGAGCAGTACTTC.

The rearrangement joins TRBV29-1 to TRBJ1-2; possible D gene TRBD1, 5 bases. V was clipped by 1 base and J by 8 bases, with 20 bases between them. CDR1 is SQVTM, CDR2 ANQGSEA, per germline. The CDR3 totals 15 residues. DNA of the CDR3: TGCAGCGTTGAAGGATACAGGCGTGGGGCGGCCGGCTACACCTTC. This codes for CSVEGYRRGAAGYTF.

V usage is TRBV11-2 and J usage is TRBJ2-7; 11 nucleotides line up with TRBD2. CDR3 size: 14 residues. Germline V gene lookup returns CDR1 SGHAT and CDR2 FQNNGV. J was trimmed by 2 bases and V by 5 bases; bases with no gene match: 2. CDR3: CASSLAGGTYEQYF. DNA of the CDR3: TGTGCCAGCAGCCTAGCGGGGGGAACCTACGAGCAGTACTTC.

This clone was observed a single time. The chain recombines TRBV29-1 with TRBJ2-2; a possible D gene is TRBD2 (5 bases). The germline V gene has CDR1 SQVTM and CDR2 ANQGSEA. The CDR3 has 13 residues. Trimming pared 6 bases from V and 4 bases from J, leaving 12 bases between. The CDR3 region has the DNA TGCAGCGTCGGAGGCGCCCCCACCGGGGAGCTGTTTTTT. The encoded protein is CSVGGAPTGELFF.

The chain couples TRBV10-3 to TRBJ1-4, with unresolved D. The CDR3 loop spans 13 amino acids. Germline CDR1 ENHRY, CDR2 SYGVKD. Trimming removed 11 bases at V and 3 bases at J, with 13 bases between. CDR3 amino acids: CASQPDPNEKLFF. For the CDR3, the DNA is TGTGCCTCACAACCCGATCCTAATGAAAAACTGTTTTTT.

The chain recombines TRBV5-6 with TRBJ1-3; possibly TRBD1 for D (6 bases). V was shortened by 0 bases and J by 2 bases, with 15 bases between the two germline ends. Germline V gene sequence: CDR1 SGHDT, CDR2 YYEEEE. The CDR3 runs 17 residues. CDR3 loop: CASSLDSGAPAGNTIYF. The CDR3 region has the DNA TGTGCCAGCAGCTTGGACTCAGGGGCCCCAGCTGGAAACACCATATATTTT.

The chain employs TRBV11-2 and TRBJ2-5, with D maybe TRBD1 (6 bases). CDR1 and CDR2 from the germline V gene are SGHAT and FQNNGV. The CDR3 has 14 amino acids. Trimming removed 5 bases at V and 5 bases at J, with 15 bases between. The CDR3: CASSQGTRRETQYF. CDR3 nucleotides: TGTGCCAGCAGCCAAGGGACAAGGCGGGAGACCCAGTACTTC.

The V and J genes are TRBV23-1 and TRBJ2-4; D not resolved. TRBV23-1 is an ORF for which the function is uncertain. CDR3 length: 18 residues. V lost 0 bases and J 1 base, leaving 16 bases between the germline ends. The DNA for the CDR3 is TGCGCCAGCAGTCAATCCCGTCTTGTCCCCGGGGCCAAAAACATTCAGTACTTC. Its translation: CASSQSRLVPGAKNIQYF.

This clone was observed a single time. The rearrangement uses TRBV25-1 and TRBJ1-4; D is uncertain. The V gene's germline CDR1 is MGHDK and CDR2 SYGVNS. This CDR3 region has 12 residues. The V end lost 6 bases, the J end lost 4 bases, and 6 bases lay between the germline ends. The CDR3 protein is CASRRVNEKLFF. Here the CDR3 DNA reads TGTGCCAGCAGGAGGGTTAATGAAAAACTGTTTTTT.

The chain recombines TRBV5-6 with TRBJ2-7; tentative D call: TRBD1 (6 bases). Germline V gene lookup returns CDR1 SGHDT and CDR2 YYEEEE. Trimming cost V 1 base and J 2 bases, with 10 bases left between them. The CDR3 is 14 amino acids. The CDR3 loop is CASSLPGHPYEQYF. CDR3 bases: TGTGCCAGCAGCTTGCCGGGACACCCCTACGAGCAGTACTTC.

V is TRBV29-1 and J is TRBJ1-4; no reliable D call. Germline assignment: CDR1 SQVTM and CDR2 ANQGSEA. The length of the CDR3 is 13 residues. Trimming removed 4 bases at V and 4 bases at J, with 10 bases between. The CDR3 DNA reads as TGCAGCGTTGTTTTCCGGGATAATGAAAAACTGTTTTTT. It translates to CSVVFRDNEKLFF.

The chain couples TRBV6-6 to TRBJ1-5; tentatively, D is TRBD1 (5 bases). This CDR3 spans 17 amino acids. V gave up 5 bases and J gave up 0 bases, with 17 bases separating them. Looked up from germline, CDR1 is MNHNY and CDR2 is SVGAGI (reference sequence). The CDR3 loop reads CASSHPSQGHSNQPQHF. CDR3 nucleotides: TGTGCCAGCAGTCATCCCTCTCAGGGCCATAGCAATCAGCCCCAGCATTTT.

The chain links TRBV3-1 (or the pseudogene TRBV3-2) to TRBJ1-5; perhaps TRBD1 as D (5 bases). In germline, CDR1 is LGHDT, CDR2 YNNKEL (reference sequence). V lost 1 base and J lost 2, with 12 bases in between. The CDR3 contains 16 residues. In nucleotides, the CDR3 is TGTGCCAGCAGCCAAGCGGGGGTAAAGGGCAATCAGCCCCAGCATTTT. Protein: CASSQAGVKGNQPQHF.

CDR3 sequence (DNA): TGTGCCAGCAGTTACCTACCCGGTGGTACCATATATTTT. It codes for CASSYLPGGTIYF. This chain joins TRBV6-2 or TRBV6-3 and TRBJ1-3; no clear D. With 2 bases removed from V and 10 bases from J, the gap between germline ends came to 12 bases. The CDR3 runs to 13 residues. Germline values: CDR1 MNHEY, CDR2 SVGEGT.

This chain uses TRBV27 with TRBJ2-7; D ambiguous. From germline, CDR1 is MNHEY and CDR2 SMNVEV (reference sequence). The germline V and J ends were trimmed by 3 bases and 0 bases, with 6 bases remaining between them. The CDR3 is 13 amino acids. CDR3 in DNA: TGTGCCAGCAGTTTGATCAGCTCCTACGAGCAGTACTTC. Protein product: CASSLISSYEQYF.

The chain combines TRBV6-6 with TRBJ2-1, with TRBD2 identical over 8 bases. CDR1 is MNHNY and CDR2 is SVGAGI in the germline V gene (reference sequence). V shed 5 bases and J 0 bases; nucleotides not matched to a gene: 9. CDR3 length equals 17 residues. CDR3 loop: CASSRLGTSGSYNEQFF. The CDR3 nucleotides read TGTGCCAGCAGTCGCCTCGGGACTAGTGGCTCCTACAATGAGCAGTTCTTC.

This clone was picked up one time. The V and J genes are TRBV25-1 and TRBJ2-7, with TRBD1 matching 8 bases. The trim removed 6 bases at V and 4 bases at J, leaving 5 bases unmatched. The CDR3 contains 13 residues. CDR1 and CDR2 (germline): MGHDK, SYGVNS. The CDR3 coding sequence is TGTGCCAGCAGACAGACAGGGGTTTACGAGCAGTACTTC. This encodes CASRQTGVYEQYF.

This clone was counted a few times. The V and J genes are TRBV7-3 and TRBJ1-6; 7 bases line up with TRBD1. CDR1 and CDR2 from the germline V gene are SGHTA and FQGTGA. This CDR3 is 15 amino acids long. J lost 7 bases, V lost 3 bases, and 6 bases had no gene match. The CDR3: CASSFTGTENSPLHF. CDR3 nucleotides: TGTGCCAGCAGCTTCACCGGGACAGAAAATTCACCCCTCCACTTT.

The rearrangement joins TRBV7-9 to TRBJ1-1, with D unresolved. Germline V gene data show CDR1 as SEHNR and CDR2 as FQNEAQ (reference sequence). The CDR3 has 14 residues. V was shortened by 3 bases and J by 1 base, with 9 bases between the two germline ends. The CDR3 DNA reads TGTGCCAGCAGCTTTGGTCAGAAGAACACTGAAGCTTTCTTT. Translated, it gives CASSFGQKNTEAFF.

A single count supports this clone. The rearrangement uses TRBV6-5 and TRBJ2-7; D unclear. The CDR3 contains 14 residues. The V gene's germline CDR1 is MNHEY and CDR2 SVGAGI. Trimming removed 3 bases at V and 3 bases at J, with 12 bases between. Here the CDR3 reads CASSYAAGDYEQYF. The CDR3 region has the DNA TGTGCCAGCAGTTATGCAGCAGGTGACTACGAGCAGTACTTC.

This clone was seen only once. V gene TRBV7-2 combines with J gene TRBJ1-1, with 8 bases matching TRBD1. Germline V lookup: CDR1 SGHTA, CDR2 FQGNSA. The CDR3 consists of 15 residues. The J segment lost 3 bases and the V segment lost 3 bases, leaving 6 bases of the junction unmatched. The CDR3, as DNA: TGTGCCAGCAGCTTCGCTCCGACAGGGGACACTGAAGCTTTCTTT. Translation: CASSFAPTGDTEAFF.

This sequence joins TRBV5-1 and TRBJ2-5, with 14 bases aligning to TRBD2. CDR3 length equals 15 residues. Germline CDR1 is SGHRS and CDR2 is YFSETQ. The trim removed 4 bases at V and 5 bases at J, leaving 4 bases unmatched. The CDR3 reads CASSPRLAGGETQYF. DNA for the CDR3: TGCGCCAGCAGCCCCCGACTAGCGGGAGGGGAGACCCAGTACTTC. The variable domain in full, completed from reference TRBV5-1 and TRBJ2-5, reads KAGVTQTPRYLIKTRGQQVTLSCSPISGHRSVSWYQQTPGQGLQFLFEYFSETQRNKGNFPGRFSGRQFSNSRSEMNVSTLELGDSALYLCASSPRLAGGETQYFGPGTRLLVL.

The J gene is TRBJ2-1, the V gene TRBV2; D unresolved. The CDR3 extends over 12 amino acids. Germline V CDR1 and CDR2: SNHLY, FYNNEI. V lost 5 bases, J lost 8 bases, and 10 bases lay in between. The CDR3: CASSFLPDEQFF. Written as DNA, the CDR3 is TGTGCCAGCAGTTTCTTACCGGATGAGCAGTTCTTC.

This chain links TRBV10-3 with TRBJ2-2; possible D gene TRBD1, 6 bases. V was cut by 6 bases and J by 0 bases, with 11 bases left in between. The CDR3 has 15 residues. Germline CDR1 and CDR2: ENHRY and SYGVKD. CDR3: CAISSDSANTGELFF. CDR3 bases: TGTGCCATCAGCTCGGACAGCGCGAACACCGGGGAGCTGTTTTTT.

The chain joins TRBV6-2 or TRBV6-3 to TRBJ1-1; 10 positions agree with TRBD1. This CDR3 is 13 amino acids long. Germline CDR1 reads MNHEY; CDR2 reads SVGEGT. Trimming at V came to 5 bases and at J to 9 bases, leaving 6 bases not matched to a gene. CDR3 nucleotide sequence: TGTGCCAGCAGTCCCGGGACAGGGGCGCAAGCTTTCTTT. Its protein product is CASSPGTGAQAFF.